This TCR beta chain was obtained from a study of cytomegalovirus exposure and HLA in healthy donors. Study-level points and caveats: Diagnosis of cytomegalovirus status made by the classifier reportedly showed high specificity and sensitivity.

This CDR3 is 13 amino acids long. Between the trimmed V and J ends, which lost 2 bases and 5 bases, there was a span of 10 bases. CDR1 is MNHNY, CDR2 SVGAGI, per germline (reference sequence). 13 Jbeta primers and 60 Vbeta primers were used for the PCR. The repertoire was sequenced with immunoSEQ multiplex PCR; TCRdb's copy has only in-frame clones and lacks some. The sample contains 200,000 to 300,000 clones, roughly 87% of which appear only once. With respect to this clone: Antigen: not known.

The sequence derives from a woman in her 40s in good health and CMV-seropositive. J is TRBJ2-7 and V is TRBV6-6; maybe TRBD2 (6 bases). Source material: PBMCs. The CDR3 DNA reads as TGTGCCAGCAGTTACGCGGGGTTTCACGAGCAGTACTTC. Translation: CASSYAGFHEQYF.